These T cell receptor beta chains were read from a single sample in a study of blood T cell repertoires in COVID-19. The method was immunoSEQ multiplex PCR; TCRdb's version includes in-frame clones alone and lacks a portion of them. The sample shows under 400,000 clones, around 90% of them seen only once. Sample: peripheral blood. The receptors were sampled from a man between 18 and 35 years old with active or convalescent COVID-19. Both conserved end residues are part of each CDR3. The D gene is left open where the match is weak. Clone size is shown for a subset of rows, as once, few, many or a class of expanded clone.

j_call v_call clone_size d_call cdr3_nt cdr3_aa
TRBJ2-7 TRBV5-6 NA TRBD2 TGTGCCAGCAGCGCCAATAGCGGGGGTCGCACCTACGAGCAGTACTTC CASSANSGGRTYEQYF
TRBJ2-3 TRBV21-1 NA NA TGTGCCAGCAGCAAGGCTTCCGGGAGCGGAGATACGCAGTATTTT CASSKASGSGDTQYF
TRBJ2-7 TRBV30 NA TRBD2 TGTGCCTGGAGTCCCAACCCTGCGGCCAGCGGGAGGGGCACCCGCGAGCAGTACTTC CAWSPNPAASGRGTREQYF
TRBJ1-6 TRBV25-1 NA TRBD1 TGTGCCAGCAGTGACCCGGGACAGGCAAATTCACCCCTCCACTTT CASSDPGQANSPLHF
TRBJ1-2 TRBV3-1/TRBV3-2 NA TRBD1 TGTGCCAGCAGCCAAGCCTATTGGGACAGTGGACACTATGGCTACACCTTC CASSQAYWDSGHYGYTF
TRBJ2-5 TRBV7-3 NA NA TGTGCCAGCAGCCCCGGGGGACACCAAGAGACCCAGTACTTC CASSPGGHQETQYF
TRBJ1-2 TRBV28 once NA TGTGCCACCACTGTAGACAGAGCCTATGGCTACACCTTC CATTVDRAYGYTF
TRBJ2-5 TRBV6-2/TRBV6-3 NA NA TGTGCCAGCAGTTACGGTATGGACACCCCTCAAGAGACCCAGTACTTC CASSYGMDTPQETQYF
TRBJ2-7 TRBV7-8 NA TRBD2 TGTGCCAGCAGCCCAGACCCCCGGCGTATAACTAGCGGGGTCTCCTACGAGCAGTACTTC CASSPDPRRITSGVSYEQYF
TRBJ2-1 TRBV10-3 NA TRBD2 TGTGCCATCAGTGCGACTAGCGGGAGAGATAATGAGCAGTTCTTC CAISATSGRDNEQFF
TRBJ2-4 TRBV6-2/TRBV6-3 NA TRBD2 TGTGCCAGCAGTTACTCGACGGGGGAGGGGGCCAAAAACATTCAGTACTTC CASSYSTGEGAKNIQYF
TRBJ2-7 TRBV7-2 once TRBD1 TGTGCCAGCAGCCCCGACAGGGGAAATTATGAGCAGTACTTC CASSPDRGNYEQYF
TRBJ2-1 TRBV28 NA TRBD2 TGTGCCAGCAGTGACCGGGGGGGTTACTACAATGAGCAGTTCTTC CASSDRGGYYNEQFF
TRBJ2-4 TRBV7-9 NA NA TGTGCCAGCAGCGATCTACTAGTACTAGCCAAAAACATTCAGTACTTC CASSDLLVLAKNIQYF
TRBJ2-2 TRBV14 NA NA TGTGCCAGCAGCCAAGATTTGTCGAGGACCGGGGAGCTGTTTTTT CASSQDLSRTGELFF
TRBJ1-5 TRBV4-3 NA NA TGCGCCAGCAGCCAAGATCGGCAGGTTACCCGCCCACAGCCCCAGCATTTT CASSQDRQVTRPQPQHF
TRBJ2-3 TRBV7-9 NA TRBD1 TGTGCCAGCACTCCCCCCGGGACAGGGGGATCAGATACGCAGTATTTT CASTPPGTGGSDTQYF
TRBJ2-2 TRBV7-9 NA TRBD1 TGTGCCAGCAGCCCCCGGTCCTGGAGACAGGGGACAAACACCGGGGAGCTGTTTTTT CASSPRSWRQGTNTGELFF
TRBJ2-4 TRBV19 once NA TGTGCCAGTAGTATAGATCCTCCTCAGGGAGCCAAAAACATTCAGTACTTC CASSIDPPQGAKNIQYF
TRBJ2-5 TRBV28 NA TRBD2 TGTGCCAGCAGGGGGAGGGCTAGCGGGAGGGCCAAGGGAGCGGAGACCCAGTACTTC CASRGRASGRAKGAETQYF
TRBJ2-5 TRBV29-1 NA NA TGCAGCGTTGTAACAGAAGAGACCCAGTACTTC CSVVTEETQYF
TRBJ2-7 TRBV7-9 NA NA TGTGCCAGCAGCTTACAGGGCGGGATTAACGAGCAGTACTTC CASSLQGGINEQYF
TRBJ2-3 TRBV7-6 NA NA TGTGCCAGCAGCTTAGCGCTTAGCCCCCCAGATACGCAGTATTTT CASSLALSPPDTQYF
TRBJ2-1 TRBV5-6 NA NA TGTGCCAGCAGCTATCTTTTTCAGTCTCTCGAGCAGTTCTTC CASSYLFQSLEQFF
TRBJ1-2 TRBV20-1 NA TRBD1 TGCAGTGCTAGTCGGGGTCAGGGGGGACTCGGCTACACCTTC CSASRGQGGLGYTF
TRBJ1-2 TRBV5-6 once TRBD1 TGTGCCAGCAGCTTGGAGGGACAGGGTTTGCCTGGCTACACCTTC CASSLEGQGLPGYTF
TRBJ2-7 TRBV16 NA NA TGTGCCAGCAGCCAAATACCAGGGCCCGCCGAGCAGTACTTC CASSQIPGPAEQYF
TRBJ2-7 TRBV7-3 NA NA TGTGCCAGCAGCTTAACTCCGACTAGTTCTATCGACGAGCAGTACTTC CASSLTPTSSIDEQYF
TRBJ2-6 TRBV2 few NA TGTGCCAGCAGTGATGGGCAGGGGGGCGCTGGGGCCAACGTGCTGACTTTC CASSDGQGGAGANVLTF
TRBJ1-5 TRBV29-1 NA NA TGCAGCGCCGGACAGTCCAATCAGCCCCAGCATTTT CSAGQSNQPQHF
TRBJ2-1 TRBV30 NA NA TGTGCCGGGGGGACGGGCGGGAAGTACAATGAGCAGTTCTTC CAGGTGGKYNEQFF
TRBJ2-1 TRBV27 NA TRBD2 TGTGCCAGCAGTTTATCGGTTTGGACTAGCGGGAGGAATGAGCAGTTCTTC CASSLSVWTSGRNEQFF
TRBJ2-7 TRBV4-3 NA NA TGCGCCAGCAGCCAAGGTATGGGGCTCGAGCAGTACTTC CASSQGMGLEQYF
TRBJ2-7 TRBV25-1 NA NA TGTGCCAGCAGTTTTCTACAGGGTCTTGAATGGGAGCAGTACTTC CASSFLQGLEWEQYF
TRBJ2-1 TRBV19 NA NA TGTGCCAGTAGTATAGGGCAGGGAAGGTCCAATGAGCAGTTCTTC CASSIGQGRSNEQFF
TRBJ1-1 TRBV9 NA NA TGTGCCAGCAGCGTAGGTTACGGGGATACTGAAGCTTTCTTT CASSVGYGDTEAFF
TRBJ2-1 TRBV6-5 NA NA TGTGCCAGCAGTCCGGGGGGCGGACCCTACAATGAGCAGTTCTTC CASSPGGGPYNEQFF
TRBJ1-5 TRBV18 NA TRBD1 TGTGCCAGCTCATCCCTACGGGACAGGGAACCGGGCAAGGGTCAGCCCCAGCATTTT CASSSLRDREPGKGQPQHF
TRBJ2-7 TRBV25-1 NA NA TGTGCCAGCAGTGTGAGGGAAGTTACCAACGAGCAGTACTTC CASSVREVTNEQYF
TRBJ2-1 TRBV9 NA TRBD2 TGTGCCAGCAGCGTAGACAGCGGGGAATACAATGAGCAGTTCTTC CASSVDSGEYNEQFF
TRBJ2-4 TRBV5-1 NA TRBD1 TGCGCCAGCAGCGCGGGACAGGGAAAAAACATTCAGTACTTC CASSAGQGKNIQYF
TRBJ2-1 TRBV3-1/TRBV3-2 NA NA TGTGCCAGCAGCCTCAAAGAGGGAACCCCCATTAGCTCCTACAATGAGCAGTTCTTC CASSLKEGTPISSYNEQFF
TRBJ1-1 TRBV28 NA NA TGTGCCAGCAGTTCCAGGGTCACTGAAGCTTTCTTT CASSSRVTEAFF
TRBJ1-5 TRBV6-5 NA NA TGTGCCAGCAACCTCAACGGTTATAGCAATCAGCCCCAGCATTTT CASNLNGYSNQPQHF
TRBJ2-1 TRBV9 NA NA TGTGCCAGCAGCGTACGGCGGAACAATGAGCAGTTCTTC CASSVRRNNEQFF
TRBJ1-2 TRBV29-1 NA TRBD1 TGCAGCGTCGCGGACAGGGGGTATAACTATGGCTACACCTTC CSVADRGYNYGYTF
TRBJ2-7 TRBV5-8 NA NA TGTGCCAGCAGCTTGTGGGAGCGGGCCTCAGATACCTACGAGCAGTACTTC CASSLWERASDTYEQYF
TRBJ2-3 TRBV4-2 NA NA TGTGCCAGCAGCCACCCGGCGGCAGGGGAAAGCACAGATACGCAGTATTTT CASSHPAAGESTDTQYF
TRBJ2-1 TRBV19 NA NA TGTGCCAGTAGTATAGCGGCGGGGAGCTCCTACAATGAGCAGTTCTTC CASSIAAGSSYNEQFF
TRBJ2-5 TRBV27 NA TRBD1 TGTGCCAGCAGTTTATCCAGGACAGGGGGTCGGAAGACCCAGTACTTC CASSLSRTGGRKTQYF
TRBJ1-2 TRBV10-3 once NA TGTGCCATCAGTGAGCAACTAGCGGGGGGGATCTCTGGCTACACCTTC CAISEQLAGGISGYTF
TRBJ2-4 TRBV2 NA NA TGTGCCAGCGCGGCCTCGCCCAGCAACATTCAGTACTTC CASAASPSNIQYF
TRBJ1-2 TRBV6-2/TRBV6-3 NA NA TGTGCCAGCAGTCTGACAGACGTTTATGGCTACACCTTC CASSLTDVYGYTF
TRBJ1-1 TRBV5-6 NA TRBD1 TGTGCCAGCAGCTTGGGACAGGGGACACTTACCAACACTGAAGCTTTCTTT CASSLGQGTLTNTEAFF